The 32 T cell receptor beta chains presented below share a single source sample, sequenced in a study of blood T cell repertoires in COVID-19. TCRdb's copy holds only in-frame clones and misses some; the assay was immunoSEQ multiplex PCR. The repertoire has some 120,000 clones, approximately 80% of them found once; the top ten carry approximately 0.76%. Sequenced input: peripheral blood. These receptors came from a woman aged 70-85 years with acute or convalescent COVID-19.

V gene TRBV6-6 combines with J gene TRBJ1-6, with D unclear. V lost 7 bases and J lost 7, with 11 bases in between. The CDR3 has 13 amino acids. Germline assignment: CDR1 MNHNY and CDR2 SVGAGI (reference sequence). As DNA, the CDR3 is TGTGCCAGCACCCGACTGATAAATTCACCCCTCCACTTT. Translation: CASTRLINSPLHF.

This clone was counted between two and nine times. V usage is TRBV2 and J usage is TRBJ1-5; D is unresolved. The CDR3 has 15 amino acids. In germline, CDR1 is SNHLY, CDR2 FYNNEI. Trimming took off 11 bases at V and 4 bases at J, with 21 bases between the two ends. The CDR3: CASSWAPGGNQPQHF. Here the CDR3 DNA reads TGTGCCTCGTCCTGGGCCCCCGGTGGGAATCAGCCCCAGCATTTT. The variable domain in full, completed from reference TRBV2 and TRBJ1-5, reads EPEVTQTPSHQVTQMGQEVILRCVPISNHLYFYWYRQILGQKVEFLVSFYNNEISEKSEIFDDQFSVERPDGSNFTLKIRSTKLEDSAMYFCASSWAPGGNQPQHFGDGTRLSIL.

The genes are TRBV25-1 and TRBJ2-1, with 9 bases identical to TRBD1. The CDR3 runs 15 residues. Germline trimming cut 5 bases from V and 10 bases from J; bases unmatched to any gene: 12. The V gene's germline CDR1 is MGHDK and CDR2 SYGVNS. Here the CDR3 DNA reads TGTGCCAGCAGTCCGTCCGGGACAGGGATCGACGAGCAGTTCTTC. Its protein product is CASSPSGTGIDEQFF. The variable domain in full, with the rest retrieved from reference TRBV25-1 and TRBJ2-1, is EADIYQTPRYLVIGTGKKITLECSQTMGHDKMYWYQQDPGMELHLIHYSYGVNSTEKGDLSSESTVSRIRTEHFPLTLESARPSHTSQYLCASSPSGTGIDEQFFGPGTRLTVL.

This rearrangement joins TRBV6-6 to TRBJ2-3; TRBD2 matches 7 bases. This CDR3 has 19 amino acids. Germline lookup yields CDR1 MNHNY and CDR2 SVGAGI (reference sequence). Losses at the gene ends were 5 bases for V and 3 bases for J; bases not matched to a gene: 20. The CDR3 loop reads CASSPWILTSPPNTDTQYF. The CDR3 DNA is TGTGCCAGCAGTCCGTGGATTTTGACTAGCCCTCCCAATACAGATACGCAGTATTTT.

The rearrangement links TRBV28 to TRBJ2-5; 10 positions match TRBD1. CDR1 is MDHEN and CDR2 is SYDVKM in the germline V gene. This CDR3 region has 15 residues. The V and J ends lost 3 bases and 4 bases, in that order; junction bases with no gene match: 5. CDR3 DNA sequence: TGTGCCAGCAGTTTGACAGGGGGCTTGGGAGAGACCCAGTACTTC. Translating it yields CASSLTGGLGETQYF.

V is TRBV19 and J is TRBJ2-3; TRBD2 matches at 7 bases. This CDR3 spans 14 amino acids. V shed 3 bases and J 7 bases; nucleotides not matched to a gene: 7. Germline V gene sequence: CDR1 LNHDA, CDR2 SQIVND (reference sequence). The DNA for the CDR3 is TGTGCCAGTAGTATGCCTGGGGGGGTAAATACGCAGTATTTT. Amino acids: CASSMPGGVNTQYF.

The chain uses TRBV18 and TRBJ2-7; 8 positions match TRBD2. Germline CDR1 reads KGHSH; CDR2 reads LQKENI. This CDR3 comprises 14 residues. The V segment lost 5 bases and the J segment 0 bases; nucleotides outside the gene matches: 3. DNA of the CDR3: TGTGCCAGCTCATCAACTAGCGGCTCCTACGAGCAGTACTTC. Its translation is CASSSTSGSYEQYF.

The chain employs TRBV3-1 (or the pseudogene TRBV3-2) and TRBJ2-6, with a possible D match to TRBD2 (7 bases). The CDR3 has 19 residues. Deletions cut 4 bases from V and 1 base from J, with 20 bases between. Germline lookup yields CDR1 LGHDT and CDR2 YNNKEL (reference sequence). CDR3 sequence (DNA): TGTGCCAGCAGCCCCGGGGGGCTGACGGGAGGATCTGGGGCCAACGTCCTGACTTTC. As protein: CASSPGGLTGGSGANVLTF.

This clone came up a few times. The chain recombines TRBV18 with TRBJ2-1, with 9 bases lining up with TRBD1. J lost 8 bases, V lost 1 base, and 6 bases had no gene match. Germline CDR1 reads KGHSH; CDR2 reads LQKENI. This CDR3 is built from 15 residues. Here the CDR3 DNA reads TGTGCCAGCTCACCACTTGGACAGGGGCTAGATGAGCAGTTCTTC. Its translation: CASSPLGQGLDEQFF.

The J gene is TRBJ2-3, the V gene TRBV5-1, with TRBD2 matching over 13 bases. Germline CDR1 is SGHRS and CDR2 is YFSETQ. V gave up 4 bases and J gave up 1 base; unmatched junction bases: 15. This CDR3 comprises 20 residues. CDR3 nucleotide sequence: TGCGCCAGCAGCCCCAGGACTAGCGGGGGTCCTACCAGTCGCACAGATACGCAGTATTTT. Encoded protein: CASSPRTSGGPTSRTDTQYF.

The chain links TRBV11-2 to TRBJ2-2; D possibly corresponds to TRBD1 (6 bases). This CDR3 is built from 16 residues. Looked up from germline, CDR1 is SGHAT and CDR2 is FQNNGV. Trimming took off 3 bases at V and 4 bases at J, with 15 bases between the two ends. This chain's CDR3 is CASSFGQQSATGELFF. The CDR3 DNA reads TGTGCCAGCAGCTTCGGACAGCAGTCCGCCACCGGGGAGCTGTTTTTT.

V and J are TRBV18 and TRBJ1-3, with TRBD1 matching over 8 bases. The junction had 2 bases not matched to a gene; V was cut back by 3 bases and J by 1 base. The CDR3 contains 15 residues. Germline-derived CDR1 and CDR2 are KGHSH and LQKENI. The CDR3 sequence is CASSPRTGSGNTIYF. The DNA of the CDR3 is TGTGCCAGCTCACCTCGGACAGGGTCTGGAAACACCATATATTTT.

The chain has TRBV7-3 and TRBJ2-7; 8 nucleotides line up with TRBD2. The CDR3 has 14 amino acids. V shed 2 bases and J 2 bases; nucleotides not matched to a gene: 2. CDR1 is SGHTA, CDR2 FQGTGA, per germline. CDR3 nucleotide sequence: TGTGCCAGCAGCTTATCCGGGGGGGCCTACGAGCAGTACTTC. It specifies CASSLSGGAYEQYF.

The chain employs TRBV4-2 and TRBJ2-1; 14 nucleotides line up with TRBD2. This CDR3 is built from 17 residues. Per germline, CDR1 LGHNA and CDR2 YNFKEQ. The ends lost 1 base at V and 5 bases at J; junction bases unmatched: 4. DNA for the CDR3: TGTGCCAGCAGCCAAGCCCGGACTAGCGGGGGGAACAATGAGCAGTTCTTC. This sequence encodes CASSQARTSGGNNEQFF.

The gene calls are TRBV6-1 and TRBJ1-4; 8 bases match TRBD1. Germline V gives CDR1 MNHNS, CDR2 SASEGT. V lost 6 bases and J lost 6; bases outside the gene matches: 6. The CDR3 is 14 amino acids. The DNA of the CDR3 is TGTGCCAGCAGGCTACAGGGGGAATATGAAAAACTGTTTTTT. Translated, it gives CASRLQGEYEKLFF.

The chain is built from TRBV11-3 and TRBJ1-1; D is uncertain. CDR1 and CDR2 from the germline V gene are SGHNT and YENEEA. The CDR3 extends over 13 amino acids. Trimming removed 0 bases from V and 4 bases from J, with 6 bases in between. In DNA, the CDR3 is TGTGCCAGCAGCTTAGATCCAGGCACTGAAGCTTTCTTT. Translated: CASSLDPGTEAFF.

This chain's CDR3 is CASTKNNRGVGELFF. In DNA, the CDR3 is TGTGCCAGCACCAAGAACAACAGGGGTGTCGGGGAGCTGTTTTTT. The chain carries TRBV27 and TRBJ2-2, with 7 positions matching TRBD1. CDR3 length: 15 residues. With V trimmed by 7 bases and J by 7 bases, 12 bases remained unmatched. The V gene's germline CDR1 is MNHEY and CDR2 SMNVEV (reference sequence).

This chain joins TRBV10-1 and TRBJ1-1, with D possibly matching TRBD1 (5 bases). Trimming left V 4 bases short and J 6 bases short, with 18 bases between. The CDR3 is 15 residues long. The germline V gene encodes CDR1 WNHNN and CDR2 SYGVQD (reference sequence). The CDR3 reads CASSVPSATVPEAFF. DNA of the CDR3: TGCGCCAGCAGTGTCCCCTCCGCGACAGTCCCTGAAGCTTTCTTT.

The CDR3 region is CASRRGTGTSTGELFF. CDR3 DNA sequence: TGTGCCAGCAGGAGGGGGACAGGCACTAGCACCGGGGAGCTGTTTTTT. This chain connects TRBV6-6 to TRBJ2-2; 8 bases line up with TRBD1. The trim removed 6 bases at V and 4 bases at J, leaving 10 bases unmatched. Germline assignment: CDR1 MNHNY and CDR2 SVGAGI (reference sequence). The CDR3 extends over 16 amino acids.

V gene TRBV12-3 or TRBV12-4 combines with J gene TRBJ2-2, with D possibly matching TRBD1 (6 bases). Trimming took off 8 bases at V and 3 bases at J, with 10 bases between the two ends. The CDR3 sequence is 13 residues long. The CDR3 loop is CASQGWDTGELFF. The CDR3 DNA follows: TGTGCCAGCCAGGGGTGGGACACCGGGGAGCTGTTTTTT.

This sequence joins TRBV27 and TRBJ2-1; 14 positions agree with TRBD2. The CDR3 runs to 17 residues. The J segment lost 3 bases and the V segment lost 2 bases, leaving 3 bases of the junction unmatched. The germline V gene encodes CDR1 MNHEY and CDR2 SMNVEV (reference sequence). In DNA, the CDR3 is TGTGCCAGCAGTTTAGGGACTAGCGGGGGCTTCTACAATGAGCAGTTCTTC. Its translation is CASSLGTSGGFYNEQFF.

The chain's CDR3 is CAIRDFQETQYF. CDR3 in DNA: TGTGCCATCAGGGACTTCCAAGAGACCCAGTACTTC. The chain couples TRBV10-3 to TRBJ2-5; a weak D match, TRBD2 (5 bases). V lost 6 bases, J lost 1 base, and 6 bases lay in between. Germline V CDR1 and CDR2: ENHRY, SYGVKD. The CDR3 loop spans 12 amino acids.

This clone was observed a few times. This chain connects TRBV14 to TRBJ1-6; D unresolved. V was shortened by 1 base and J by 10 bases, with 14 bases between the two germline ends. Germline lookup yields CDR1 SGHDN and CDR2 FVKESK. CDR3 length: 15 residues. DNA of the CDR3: TGTGCCAGCAGCCAAGCGGTCAGCGTAGGATCACCCCTCCACTTT. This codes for CASSQAVSVGSPLHF.

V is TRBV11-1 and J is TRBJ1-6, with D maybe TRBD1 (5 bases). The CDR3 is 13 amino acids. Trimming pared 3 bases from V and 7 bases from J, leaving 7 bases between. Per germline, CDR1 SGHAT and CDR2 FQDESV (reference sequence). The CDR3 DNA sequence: TGTGCCAGCAGCTTCGGGGGAAATTCACCCCTCCACTTT. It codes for CASSFGGNSPLHF.

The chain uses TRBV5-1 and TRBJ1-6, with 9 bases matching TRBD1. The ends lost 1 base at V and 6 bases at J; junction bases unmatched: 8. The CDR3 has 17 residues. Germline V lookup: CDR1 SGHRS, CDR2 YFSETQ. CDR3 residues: CASSLTIPGQGNSPLHF. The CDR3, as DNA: TGCGCCAGCAGCTTGACAATACCGGGACAGGGTAATTCACCCCTCCACTTT.

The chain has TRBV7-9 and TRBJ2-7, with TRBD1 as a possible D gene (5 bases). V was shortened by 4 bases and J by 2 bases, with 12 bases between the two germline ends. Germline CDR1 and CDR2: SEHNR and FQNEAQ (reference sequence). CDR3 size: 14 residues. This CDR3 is CASSSTQQAYEQYF. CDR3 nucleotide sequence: TGTGCCAGCAGCTCCACCCAACAGGCCTACGAGCAGTACTTC.

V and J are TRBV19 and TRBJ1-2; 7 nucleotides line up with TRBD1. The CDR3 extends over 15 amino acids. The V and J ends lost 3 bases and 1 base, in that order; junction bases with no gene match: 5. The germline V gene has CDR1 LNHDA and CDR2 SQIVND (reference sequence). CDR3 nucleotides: TGTGCCAGTAGTATGAGGGGACAGAATAACTATGGCTACACCTTC. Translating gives CASSMRGQNNYGYTF.

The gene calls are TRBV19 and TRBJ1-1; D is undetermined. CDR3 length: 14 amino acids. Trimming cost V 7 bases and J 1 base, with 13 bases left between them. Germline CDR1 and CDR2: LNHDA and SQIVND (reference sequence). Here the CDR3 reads CASKGTAKNTEAFF. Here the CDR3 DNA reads TGTGCCAGTAAAGGAACAGCCAAGAACACTGAAGCTTTCTTT.

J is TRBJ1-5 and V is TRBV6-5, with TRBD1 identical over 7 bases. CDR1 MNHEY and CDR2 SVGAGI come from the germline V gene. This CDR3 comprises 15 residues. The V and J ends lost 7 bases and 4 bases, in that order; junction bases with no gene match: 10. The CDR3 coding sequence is TGTGCCAGCACCTCAGGACAGGCGATAAATCAGCCCCAGCATTTT. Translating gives CASTSGQAINQPQHF.

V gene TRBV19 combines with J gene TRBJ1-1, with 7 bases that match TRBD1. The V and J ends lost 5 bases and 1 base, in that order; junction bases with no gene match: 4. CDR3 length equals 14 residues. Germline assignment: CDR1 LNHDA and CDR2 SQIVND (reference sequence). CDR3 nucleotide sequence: TGTGCCAGTAGTCCAGGGACAGAGAACACTGAAGCTTTCTTT. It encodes CASSPGTENTEAFF. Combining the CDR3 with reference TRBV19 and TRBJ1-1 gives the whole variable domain DGGITQSPKYLFRKEGQNVTLSCEQNLNHDAMYWYRQDPGQGLRLIYYSQIVNDFQKGDIAEGYSVSREKKESFPLTVTSAQKNPTAFYLCASSPGTENTEAFFGQGTRLTVV.

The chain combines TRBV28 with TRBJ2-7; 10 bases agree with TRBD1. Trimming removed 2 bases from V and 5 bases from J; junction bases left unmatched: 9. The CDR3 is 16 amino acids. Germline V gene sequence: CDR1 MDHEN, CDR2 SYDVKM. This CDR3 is CASSLRGTGARNEQYF. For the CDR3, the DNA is TGTGCCAGCAGTTTACGAGGGACAGGGGCAAGGAACGAGCAGTACTTC.

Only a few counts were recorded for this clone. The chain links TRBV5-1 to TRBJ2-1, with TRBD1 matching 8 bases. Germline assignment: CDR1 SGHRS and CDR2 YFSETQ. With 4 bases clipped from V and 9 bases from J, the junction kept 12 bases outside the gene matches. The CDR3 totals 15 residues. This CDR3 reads CASSTGQEVVIEQFF. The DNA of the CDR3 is TGCGCCAGCAGCACGGGACAGGAGGTAGTCATTGAGCAGTTCTTC.